Listed below are T cell receptor beta chains from one sample, sequenced in a study of shared T cell receptors in the human thymus. TCRdb's copy holds only in-frame clones and misses some; the assay was immunoSEQ multiplex PCR. The sample lists about 400,000 clones; 95% were seen once. Specimen: thymocytes. These receptors originate from a human donor. Each CDR3 is given with its conserved first and last residue. D genes are given only for firm matches. Size values are once, few and many counts, or a class for expanded clones, and some rows have none.

j_call	v_call	clone_size	d_call	cdr3_nt	cdr3_aa
TRBJ1-1	TRBV30	-	-	TGTGCCTGGAGGGGCACACTGAACACTGAAGCTTTCTTT	CAWRGTLNTEAFF
TRBJ1-1	TRBV4-2	-	-	TGTGCCAGCAGCACCAGCCCAGGGAACACTGAAGCTTTCTTT	CASSTSPGNTEAFF
TRBJ2-5	TRBV4-1	-	TRBD2	TGCGCCAGCAGCCAGCGGGAGGGACAAGAGACCCAGTACTTC	CASSQREGQETQYF
TRBJ2-5	TRBV19	-	-	TGTGCCAGTAATCAGGGCGAGGGAGGGGGCCGTCGGACCCAGTACTTC	CASNQGEGGGRRTQYF
TRBJ1-4	TRBV30	once	-	TGTGCCTGGAGGAAAGCAGGGACGGAAAAACTGTTTTTT	CAWRKAGTEKLFF
TRBJ1-5	TRBV12-5	-	-	TGTGCTAGTGGTTTCTGCGCGGGACGCCAGCCCCAGCATTTT	CASGFCAGRQPQHF
TRBJ2-3	TRBV4-3	-	TRBD2	TGCGCCAGCAGCCGACTAGCGGGAGAGTCGGATACGCAGTATTTT	CASSRLAGESDTQYF
TRBJ2-2	TRBV11-2	-	-	TGTGCCAGCAGCACCGGACAAACGAACACCGGGGAGCTGTTTTTT	CASSTGQTNTGELFF
TRBJ2-7	TRBV27	-	-	TGTGCCAGCAGTTTATCACGCCTTGCCCCCTACGAGCAGTACTTC	CASSLSRLAPYEQYF
TRBJ2-1	TRBV27	-	TRBD2	TGTGCCAGCAGTCCCCGTTTACTAGCGGGAGGGTACAATGAGCAGTTCTTC	CASSPRLLAGGYNEQFF
TRBJ1-1	TRBV5-4	-	-	TGTGCCAGCAGCTTGGTCGGGCGGAGGAACACTGAAGCTTTCTTT	CASSLVGRRNTEAFF
TRBJ1-2	TRBV19	-	TRBD1	TGTGCCAGTAGTATAGACAAGGACAGGGGGCTGAAGACCTTC	CASSIDKDRGLKTF
TRBJ1-1	TRBV9	-	TRBD1	TGTGCCAGCAACCCCGGGACAGCAAACACTGAAGCTTTCTTT	CASNPGTANTEAFF
TRBJ1-3	TRBV2	-	-	TGTGCCAGCACCTACCGAGGCCCCGGGACGGAAGCATCTGGAAACACCATATATTTT	CASTYRGPGTEASGNTIYF
TRBJ1-1	TRBV28	-	TRBD1	TGTGCCAGCAGTTTATTGACAGGGTGGAACACTGAAGCTTTCTTT	CASSLLTGWNTEAFF
TRBJ1-5	TRBV25-1	-	-	TGTGCCAGCAGAGGGGAAAGCAATCAGCCCCAGCATTTT	CASRGESNQPQHF
TRBJ2-1	TRBV7-8	-	TRBD2	TGTGCCAGCAGCTTAGGACGAGCGGGAGGGCCCTACAATGAGCAGTTCTTC	CASSLGRAGGPYNEQFF
TRBJ1-1	TRBV6-4	-	-	TGTGCCAGCCGTGGCGGGGGCATGAACACTGAAGCTTTCTTT	CASRGGGMNTEAFF
TRBJ2-5	TRBV7-9	-	-	TGTGCCAGCAGCTTAGTCTCGCCAAAGAGGGAGACCCAGTACTTC	CASSLVSPKRETQYF
TRBJ1-3	TRBV19	-	-	TGTGCCAGTAGGCTTAAACAGGGTTGTGGAAACACCATATATTTT	CASRLKQGCGNTIYF
TRBJ2-2	TRBV28	-	-	TGTGCCAGCAGTTTATTTCCAACAGGGTCCGGGGAGCTGTTTTTT	CASSLFPTGSGELFF
TRBJ1-5	TRBV25-1	-	-	TGTGCCAGCAGTGGTGGACGGGGCAATCAGCCCCAGCATTTT	CASSGGRGNQPQHF
TRBJ1-2	TRBV2	-	-	TGTGCCAGCAGCGACAGATTTAACTATGGCTACACCTTC	CASSDRFNYGYTF
TRBJ2-1	TRBV6-1	-	-	TGTGCCAGCAATCACCCTGGGCACTCCTACAATGAGCAGTTCTTC	CASNHPGHSYNEQFF
TRBJ2-7	TRBV7-6	-	-	TGTGCCAGCAGCTCCGAGACAGCCCAATGGATCGAATGGCCCTACGAGCAGTACTTC	CASSSETAQWIEWPYEQYF
TRBJ2-3	TRBV10-1	-	-	TGCGCCAGCAAGTGTACAAAACTTTTATTAGCGTACCCGAGGGAAAATACGCAGTATTTT	CASKCTKLLLAYPRENTQYF
TRBJ2-7	TRBV28	-	-	TGTGCCAGCAGTTTTCCTAGGACAACCACCTACGAGCAGTACTTC	CASSFPRTTTYEQYF
TRBJ2-1	TRBV19	-	-	TGTGCCAGTAGTATTCCACAGGGACTTAGCTCCTACAATGAGCAGTTCTTC	CASSIPQGLSSYNEQFF
TRBJ2-6	TRBV29-1	-	-	TGCAGCGTTACACAGGAGAGCAACGTCCTGACTTTC	CSVTQESNVLTF
TRBJ1-1	TRBV19	-	-	TGTGCCAGTAATAGGCGGGGGGGAGGCACTGAAGCTTTCTTT	CASNRRGGGTEAFF
TRBJ1-5	TRBV4-3	-	-	TGCGCCAGCAGCCAAGAGTTTCATTCAGGGGTCCTCCAGCCCCAGCATTTT	CASSQEFHSGVLQPQHF
TRBJ2-2	TRBV4-3	-	TRBD2	TGCGCCAGCAGCCAAGATACTAGCGGGAGGAGGAACACCGGGGAGCTGTTTTTT	CASSQDTSGRRNTGELFF
TRBJ2-7	TRBV6-5	-	-	TGTGCCAGCAGCCCCGAGGGGTTGGCGCCATACGAGCAGTACTTC	CASSPEGLAPYEQYF
TRBJ1-2	TRBV28	few	TRBD1	TGTGCCAGCAGGGGACAGCTTTATGGCTACACCTTC	CASRGQLYGYTF
TRBJ1-1	TRBV7-9	-	TRBD1	TGTGCCAGCAGCGCCAGTGGACTGATCAGGGGGCGGACTGAAGCTTTCTTT	CASSASGLIRGRTEAFF
TRBJ2-7	TRBV7-2	-	-	TGTGCCAGCAACTCTCAACGATACGAGCAGTACTTC	CASNSQRYEQYF
TRBJ1-2	TRBV28	-	-	TGTGCCAGCAGACGTCGGGCGCCCTATGGCTACACCTTC	CASRRRAPYGYTF
TRBJ2-3	TRBV7-9	-	-	TGTGCCAGCAGCTTCCCTTACCTGAAGAGTAGCACAGATACGCAGTATTTT	CASSFPYLKSSTDTQYF
TRBJ2-2	TRBV10-2	-	-	TGCGCCAGCAGGACAATAGGCACCGGGGAGCTGTTTTTT	CASRTIGTGELFF
TRBJ2-1	TRBV5-1	-	TRBD1	TGCGCCAGCAGATTTCCGGGACAGGGATACAATGAGCAGTTCTTC	CASRFPGQGYNEQFF
TRBJ2-1	TRBV15	once	TRBD1	TGTGCCACCAGCAGAGATCCTCCCCCGGGACAGGGCTATGAGCAGTTCTTC	CATSRDPPPGQGYEQFF
TRBJ2-2	TRBV10-1	-	-	TGCGCCAGCAGTGAGATAGGGCTCACCGGGGAGCTGTTTTTT	CASSEIGLTGELFF
TRBJ1-2	TRBV25-1	few	-	TGTGCCAGCAGTACCCGAAATGGCTACACCTTC	CASSTRNGYTF